The 16 T cell receptor beta chains given below trace back to one sample, sequenced in a study of cytomegalovirus exposure and HLA in healthy donors. Primers: 60 Vbeta forward and 13 Jbeta reverse. Using immunoSEQ multiplex PCR, the repertoire was profiled, and TCRdb retains in-frame clones only, with some absent. The sample holds 150,000 to 180,000 clones, around 84% seen once. Specimen: PBMCs. The receptor source for this set is a woman aged 40 to 49 in good health and CMV-seropositive.

A word on this clone: One junction end disagrees with the germline gene, perhaps due to a read error. The gene calls are TRBV27 and TRBJ2-7, with D uncertain. Germline CDR1 MNHEY, CDR2 SMNVEV (reference sequence). CDR3 length: 11 residues. In nucleotides, the CDR3 is TGTGCCAGCAGTAGTCCCTACGAACAGTACTTC. Encoded protein: CASSSPYEQYF.

V usage is TRBV30 and J usage is TRBJ1-2; the D is unclear. CDR1 GTSNPN and CDR2 SVGIG come from the germline V gene (reference sequence). V lost 2 bases to trimming and J lost 2 bases, with 6 bases between them. This CDR3 is 12 amino acids long. In nucleotides, the CDR3 is TGTGCCTGGAGTAGCGAGAACTATGGCTACACCTTC. This codes for CAWSSENYGYTF.

The DNA for the CDR3 is TGTGCCAGCAGTTTATTAGGGACAGGGGGGACCAAAAACATTCAGTACTTC. Translation gives CASSLLGTGGTKNIQYF. The chain employs TRBV28 and TRBJ2-4; 11 positions agree with TRBD1. Unmatched junction bases numbered 4, after V lost 1 base and J lost 2 bases. CDR3 size: 17 residues. Per the germline V gene, CDR1 is MDHEN and CDR2 is SYDVKM.

The V and J genes are TRBV30 and TRBJ2-3, with TRBD2 matching 13 bases. The CDR3 contains 17 residues. Germline lookup yields CDR1 GTSNPN and CDR2 SVGIG (reference sequence). V was pared by 8 bases and J by 1 base, with 12 bases of the junction left unmatched. As DNA, the CDR3 is TGTGCCGGAGCTAGGGGACTAGCGGGATTCGGCACAGATACGCAGTATTTT. It encodes CAGARGLAGFGTDTQYF.

The chain combines TRBV27 with TRBJ2-1; tentative D call: TRBD2 (6 bases). The germline CDR1 and CDR2 sequences are MNHEY and SMNVEV (reference sequence). The V and J ends lost 7 bases and 7 bases respectively, with 17 bases between them. CDR3 length: 14 amino acids. The CDR3 DNA follows: TGTGCCAGCACCCGCCGGGACTGGTTAAATGAGCAGTTCTTC. It is translated as CASTRRDWLNEQFF.

This rearrangement joins TRBV19 to TRBJ1-5; no clear D. The CDR3 runs 14 residues. In germline, CDR1 is LNHDA, CDR2 SQIVND (reference sequence). V was trimmed by 1 base and J by 3 bases, leaving 7 bases between them. The CDR3 protein is CASSIAGTNQPQHF. The CDR3 DNA reads as TGTGCCAGTAGTATAGCGGGTACCAATCAGCCCCAGCATTTT.

This clone was detected a few times. This rearrangement joins TRBV6-5 to TRBJ1-4; TRBD1 matches 12 bases. The CDR3 has 14 residues. V was pared by 8 bases and J by 12 bases, with 10 bases of the junction left unmatched. The germline CDR1 and CDR2 sequences are MNHEY and SVGAGI. CDR3: CASGRDRGQAELFF. In DNA, the CDR3 is TGTGCCAGCGGCCGGGACAGGGGGCAGGCGGAACTGTTTTTT.

This rearrangement joins TRBV2 to TRBJ2-2, with D perhaps matching TRBD2 (5 bases). The CDR3 extends over 16 amino acids. Germline CDR1 and CDR2: SNHLY and FYNNEI. The V end was cut by 5 bases, the J end by 2 bases, with 15 bases between. For the CDR3, the DNA is TGTGCCAGCAGTCGAGATGGACGGGAAAACACCGGGGAGCTGTTTTTT. Its protein product is CASSRDGRENTGELFF.

This chain uses TRBV28 with TRBJ2-7, with D hard to call. Germline values: CDR1 MDHEN, CDR2 SYDVKM. V dropped 2 bases and J dropped 2 bases, with 10 bases sitting between them. This CDR3 contains 14 residues. CDR3 sequence reads: CASSLVGGAYEQYF. In nucleotides, the CDR3 is TGTGCCAGCAGTTTAGTCGGCGGCGCCTACGAGCAGTACTTC.

This clone appeared a single time. This chain links TRBV5-1 with TRBJ2-7; maybe TRBD2 (6 bases). Per the germline V gene, CDR1 is SGHRS and CDR2 is YFSETQ. V gave up 2 bases and J gave up 0 bases, with 9 bases separating them. The CDR3 sequence is 14 residues long. The CDR3 loop reads CASSFAEGSYEQYF. In DNA form, the CDR3 reads TGCGCCAGCAGCTTTGCGGAGGGCTCCTACGAGCAGTACTTC. The full variable domain, completed using reference TRBV5-1 and TRBJ2-7, is KAGVTQTPRYLIKTRGQQVTLSCSPISGHRSVSWYQQTPGQGLQFLFEYFSETQRNKGNFPGRFSGRQFSNSRSEMNVSTLELGDSALYLCASSFAEGSYEQYFGPGTRLTVT.

The table lists this clone with a count of one. The genes are TRBV9 and TRBJ2-1; D unclear. CDR3 length: 11 residues. The germline gives CDR1 SGDLS, CDR2 YYNGEE. V was shortened by 0 bases and J by 8 bases, with 3 bases between the two germline ends. For the CDR3, the DNA is TGTGCCAGCAGCGTAGCTGATGAGCAGTTCTTC. Translating gives CASSVADEQFF.

CDR3: CASSESVGVSKDTQYF. Here the CDR3 DNA reads TGCGCCAGCAGTGAGTCGGTGGGAGTGAGTAAAGATACGCAGTATTTT. The V call is TRBV10-2, the J call TRBJ2-3; the D gene is possibly TRBD2 (5 bases). Trimming removed 0 bases at V and 5 bases at J, with 15 bases between. CDR1 is WSHSY, CDR2 SAAADI, per germline. CDR3 size: 16 residues.

The chain uses TRBV30 and TRBJ1-1; no definite D call. V lost 4 bases and J lost 5, with 17 bases in between. The CDR3 covers 14 residues. From germline, CDR1 is GTSNPN and CDR2 SVGIG (reference sequence). CDR3 nucleotide sequence: TGTGCCTGGACCGTCGTCCGGGGAGGAACTGAAGCTTTCTTT. Amino acid sequence: CAWTVVRGGTEAFF. Complete variable domain (other parts from reference TRBV30 and TRBJ1-1): SQTIHQWPATLVQPVGSPLSLECTVEGTSNPNLYWYRQAAGRGLQLLFYSVGIGQISSEVPQNLSASRPQDRQFILSSKKLLLSDSGFYLCAWTVVRGGTEAFFGQGTRLTVV.

V usage is TRBV27 and J usage is TRBJ2-1; 8 nucleotides agree with TRBD1. This CDR3 has 12 residues. V lost 7 bases, J lost 15 bases, and 11 bases stayed unmatched. The V gene's germline CDR1 is MNHEY and CDR2 SMNVEV (reference sequence). DNA for the CDR3: TGTGCCAGCACCACCCAGGGGGCTAGGTGGTTCTTC. This translates into CASTTQGARWFF.

The CDR3: CASRPVRTSGSPPDTQYF. The CDR3 DNA is TGTGCCAGCAGACCCGTGAGGACTAGCGGGAGTCCCCCAGATACGCAGTATTTT. This rearrangement joins TRBV7-9 to TRBJ2-3, with TRBD2 matching 13 bases. The CDR3 loop spans 18 amino acids. With V trimmed by 6 bases and J by 4 bases, 13 bases remained unmatched. Germline V gene data show CDR1 as SEHNR and CDR2 as FQNEAQ (reference sequence).

The V gene is TRBV19, the J gene TRBJ2-7; TRBD2 might be the D (6 bases). Germline CDR1 LNHDA, CDR2 SQIVND (reference sequence). Trimming removed 3 bases at V and 6 bases at J, with 18 bases between. This CDR3 spans 15 amino acids. DNA for the CDR3: TGTGCCAGTAGTATTAGACCTAGCGATCGGCGCGAGCAGTACTTC. The encoded protein is CASSIRPSDRREQYF.